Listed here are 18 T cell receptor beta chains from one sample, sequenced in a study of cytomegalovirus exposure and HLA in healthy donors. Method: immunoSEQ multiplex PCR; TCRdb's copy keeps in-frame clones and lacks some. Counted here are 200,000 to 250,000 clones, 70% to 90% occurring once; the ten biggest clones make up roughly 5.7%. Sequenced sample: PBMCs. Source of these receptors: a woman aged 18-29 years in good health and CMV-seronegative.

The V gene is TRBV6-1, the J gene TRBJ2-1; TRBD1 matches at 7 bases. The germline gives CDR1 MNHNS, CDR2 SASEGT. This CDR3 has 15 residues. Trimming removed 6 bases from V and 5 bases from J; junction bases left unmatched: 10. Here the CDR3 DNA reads TGTGCCAGCAGACTCACGGTGACAGGGAACAATGAGCAGTTCTTC. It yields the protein CASRLTVTGNNEQFF.

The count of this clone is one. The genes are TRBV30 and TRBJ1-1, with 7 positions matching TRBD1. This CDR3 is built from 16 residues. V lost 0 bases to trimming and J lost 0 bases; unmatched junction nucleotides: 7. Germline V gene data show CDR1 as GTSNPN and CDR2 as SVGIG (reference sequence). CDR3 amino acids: CAWSVLKGAMNTEAFF. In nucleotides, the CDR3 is TGTGCCTGGAGTGTACTCAAGGGGGCTATGAACACTGAAGCTTTCTTT.

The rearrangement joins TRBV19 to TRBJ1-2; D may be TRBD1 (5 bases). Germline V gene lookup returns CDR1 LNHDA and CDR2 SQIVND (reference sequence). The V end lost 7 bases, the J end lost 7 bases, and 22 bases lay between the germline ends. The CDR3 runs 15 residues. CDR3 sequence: CASTPYGTHEGGYTF. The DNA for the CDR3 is TGTGCCAGTACTCCATATGGGACCCACGAGGGTGGCTACACCTTC.

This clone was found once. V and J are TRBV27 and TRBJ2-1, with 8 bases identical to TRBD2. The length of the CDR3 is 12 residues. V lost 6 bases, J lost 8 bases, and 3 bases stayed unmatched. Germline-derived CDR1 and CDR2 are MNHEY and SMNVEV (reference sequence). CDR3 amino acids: CASRTSVHEQFF. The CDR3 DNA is TGTGCCAGCAGGACTAGCGTTCATGAGCAGTTCTTC.

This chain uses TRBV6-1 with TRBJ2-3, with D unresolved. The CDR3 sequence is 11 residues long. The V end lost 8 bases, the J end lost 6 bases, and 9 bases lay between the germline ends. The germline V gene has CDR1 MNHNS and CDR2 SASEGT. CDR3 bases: TGTGCCAGCGTTGAGTATGATACGCAGTATTTT. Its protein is CASVEYDTQYF.

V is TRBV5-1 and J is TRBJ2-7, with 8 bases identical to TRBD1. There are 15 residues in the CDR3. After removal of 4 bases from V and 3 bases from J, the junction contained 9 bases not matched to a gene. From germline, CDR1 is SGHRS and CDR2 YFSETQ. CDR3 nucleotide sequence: TGCGCCAGCAGCGGACGGCCCGGACAGGGCTACGAGCAGTACTTC. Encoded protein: CASSGRPGQGYEQYF.

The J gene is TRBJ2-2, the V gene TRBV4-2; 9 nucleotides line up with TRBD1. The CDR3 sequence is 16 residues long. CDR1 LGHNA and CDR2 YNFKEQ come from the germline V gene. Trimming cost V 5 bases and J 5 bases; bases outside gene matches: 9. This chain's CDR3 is CASSYRPGQGTGELFF. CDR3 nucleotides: TGTGCCAGCAGCTACCGTCCGGGACAGGGAACCGGGGAGCTGTTTTTT.

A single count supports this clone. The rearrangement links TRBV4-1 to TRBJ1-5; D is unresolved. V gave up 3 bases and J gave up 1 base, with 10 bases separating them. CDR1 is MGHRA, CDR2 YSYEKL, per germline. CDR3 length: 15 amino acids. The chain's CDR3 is CASSQADKSNQPQHF. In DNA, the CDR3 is TGCGCCAGCAGCCAGGCCGACAAGAGCAATCAGCCCCAGCATTTT.

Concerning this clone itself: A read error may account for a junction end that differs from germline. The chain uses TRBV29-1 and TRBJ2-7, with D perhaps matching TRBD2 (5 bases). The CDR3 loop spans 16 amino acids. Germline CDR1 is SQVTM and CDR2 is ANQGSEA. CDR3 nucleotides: TGCAGCGTGGAAGAGGGTGTACGTCCGAAACCTGGGGAGCAGTACTTC. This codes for CSVEEGVRPKPGEQYF.

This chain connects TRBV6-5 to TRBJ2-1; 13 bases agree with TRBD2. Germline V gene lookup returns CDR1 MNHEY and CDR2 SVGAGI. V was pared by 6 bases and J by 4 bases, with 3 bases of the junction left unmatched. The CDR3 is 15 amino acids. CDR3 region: CASRRTSGGYNEQFF. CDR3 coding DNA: TGTGCCAGCAGACGGACTAGCGGGGGTTACAATGAGCAGTTCTTC.

The CDR3 bases are TGTGCCAGCAGGCCAGGGGGGGGACGCACAGATACGCAGTATTTT. This encodes CASRPGGGRTDTQYF. This rearrangement joins TRBV6-1 to TRBJ2-3; D could derive from TRBD1 or TRBD2 (7 bases each). The CDR3 loop spans 15 amino acids. V was shortened by 6 bases and J by 1 base, with 14 bases between the two germline ends. Germline V gives CDR1 MNHNS, CDR2 SASEGT.

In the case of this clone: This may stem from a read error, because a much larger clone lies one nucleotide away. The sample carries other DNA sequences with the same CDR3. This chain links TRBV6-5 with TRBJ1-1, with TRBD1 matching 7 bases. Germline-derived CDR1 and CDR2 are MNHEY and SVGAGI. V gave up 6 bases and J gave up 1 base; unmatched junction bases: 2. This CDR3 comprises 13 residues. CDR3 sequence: CASRRQGNTEAFF. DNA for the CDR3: TGTGCCAGCAGAAGACAGGGGAACACTGAAGCTTTCTTT.

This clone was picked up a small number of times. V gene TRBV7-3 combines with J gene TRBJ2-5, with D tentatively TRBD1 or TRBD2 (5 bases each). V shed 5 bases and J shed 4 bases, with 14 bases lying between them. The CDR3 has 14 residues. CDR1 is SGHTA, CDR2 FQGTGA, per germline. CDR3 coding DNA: TGTGCCAGCAGCACATCAGGGAGAGGAGAGACCCAGTACTTC. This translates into CASSTSGRGETQYF.

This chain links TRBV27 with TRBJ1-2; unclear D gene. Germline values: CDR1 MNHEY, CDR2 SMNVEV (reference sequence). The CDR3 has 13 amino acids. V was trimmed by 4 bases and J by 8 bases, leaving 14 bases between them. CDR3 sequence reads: CASSSTPNVGYTF. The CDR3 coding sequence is TGTGCCAGCAGTTCAACTCCAAACGTCGGCTACACCTTC.

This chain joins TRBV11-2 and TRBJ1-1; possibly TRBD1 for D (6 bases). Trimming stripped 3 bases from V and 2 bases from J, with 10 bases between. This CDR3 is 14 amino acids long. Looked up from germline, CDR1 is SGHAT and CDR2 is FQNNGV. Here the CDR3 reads CASSFSQGNTEAFF. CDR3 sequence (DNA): TGTGCCAGCAGCTTTTCACAGGGTAACACTGAAGCTTTCTTT.

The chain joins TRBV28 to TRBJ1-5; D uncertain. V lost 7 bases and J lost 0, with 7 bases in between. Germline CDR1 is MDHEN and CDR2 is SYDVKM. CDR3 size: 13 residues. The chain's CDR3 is CASKVSSNQPQHF. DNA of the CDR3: TGTGCCAGCAAGGTTAGTAGCAATCAGCCCCAGCATTTT.

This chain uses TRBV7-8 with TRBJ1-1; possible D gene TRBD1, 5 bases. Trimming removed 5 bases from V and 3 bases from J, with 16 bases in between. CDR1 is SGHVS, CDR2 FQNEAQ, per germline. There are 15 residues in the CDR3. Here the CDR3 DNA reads TGTGCCAGCAGCAGGGAAGGGGTTAGTTACACTGAAGCTTTCTTT. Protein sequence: CASSREGVSYTEAFF.

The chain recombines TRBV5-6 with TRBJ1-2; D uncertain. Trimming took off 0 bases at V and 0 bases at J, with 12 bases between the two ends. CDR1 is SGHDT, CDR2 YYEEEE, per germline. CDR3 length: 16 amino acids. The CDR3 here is CASSLVSGAANYGYTF. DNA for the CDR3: TGTGCCAGCAGCTTGGTTTCAGGCGCAGCTAACTATGGCTACACCTTC.